Listed below are T cell receptor beta chains from one sample, sequenced in a study of T cells in Graves' hyperthyroidism and ophthalmopathy. From the multiplex PCR reads, TCRdb called clonotypes with MiXCR, one entry per CDR3 protein. The sample has approximately 380,000 distinct CDR3 sequences; about 18% are singletons. The sample was blood. The receptors here all came from a man aged 18 to 29 with Graves' ophthalmopathy. Each CDR3 is given with its conserved first and last residue. Each record gives: V gene, J gene, D gene, clone size, CDR3 protein, CDR3 DNA. The D gene is left open where the match is weak. The size field is filled for only some rows; it gives once, few, many or a size class.

v_call: TRBV20-1; j_call: TRBJ1-4; d_call: TRBD1; clone_size: few; cdr3_aa: CSAKGQGLEKLFF; cdr3_nt: TGCAGTGCTAAGGGACAGGGACTTGAAAAACTGTTTTTT
v_call: TRBV7-2; j_call: TRBJ1-1; d_call: NA; clone_size: NA; cdr3_aa: CASSGDRSTEAFF; cdr3_nt: TGTGCCAGCAGCGGAGACAGATCCACTGAAGCTTTCTTT
v_call: TRBV20-1; j_call: TRBJ2-1; d_call: TRBD2; clone_size: many; cdr3_aa: CSARASGGADEQFF; cdr3_nt: TGCAGTGCCAGAGCTAGCGGGGGGGCCGATGAGCAGTTCTTC
v_call: TRBV7-3; j_call: TRBJ1-2; d_call: NA; clone_size: NA; cdr3_aa: CASSLTPGANYGYTF; cdr3_nt: TGTGCCAGCAGCTTAACCCCAGGGGCTAACTATGGCTACACCTTC
v_call: TRBV7-6; j_call: TRBJ1-2; d_call: NA; clone_size: many; cdr3_aa: CASSGLVMGYGYTF; cdr3_nt: TGTGCCAGCAGCGGCCTCGTGATGGGCTATGGCTACACCTTC
v_call: TRBV2; j_call: TRBJ1-1; d_call: NA; clone_size: many; cdr3_aa: CASTRAANTEAFF; cdr3_nt: TGTGCCAGTACAAGGGCGGCTAACACTGAAGCTTTCTTT
v_call: TRBV6-4; j_call: TRBJ2-3; d_call: TRBD2; clone_size: few; cdr3_aa: CASSDESGGAVDTQYF; cdr3_nt: TGTGCCAGCAGTGACGAGAGCGGGGGGGCGGTAGATACGCAGTATTTT
v_call: TRBV6-1; j_call: TRBJ1-2; d_call: NA; clone_size: NA; cdr3_aa: CASIGLYGYTF; cdr3_nt: TGTGCCAGCATTGGGCTTTATGGCTACACCTTC
v_call: TRBV2; j_call: TRBJ1-6; d_call: NA; clone_size: many; cdr3_aa: CASTQAWGSPLHF; cdr3_nt: TGTGCCAGCACGCAGGCGTGGGGATCACCCCTCCACTTT
v_call: TRBV9; j_call: TRBJ2-3; d_call: NA; clone_size: NA; cdr3_aa: CASSVLVPRTDTQYF; cdr3_nt: TGTGCCAGCAGCGTACTAGTTCCCCGCACAGATACGCAGTATTTT
v_call: TRBV19; j_call: TRBJ2-3; d_call: NA; clone_size: NA; cdr3_aa: CATSTAGVGTDTQYF; cdr3_nt: TGTGCCACATCCACTGCCGGGGTGGGCACAGATACGCAGTATTTT
v_call: TRBV7-2; j_call: TRBJ1-2; d_call: NA; clone_size: many; cdr3_aa: CASSFGHQSGGYTF; cdr3_nt: TGTGCCAGCAGCTTCGGACACCAGAGCGGGGGCTACACCTTC
v_call: TRBV12-3/TRBV12-4; j_call: TRBJ2-4; d_call: TRBD1; clone_size: few; cdr3_aa: CASRPDRGKAKNIQYF; cdr3_nt: TGTGCCAGCAGGCCGGACAGGGGGAAAGCCAAAAACATTCAGTACTTC
v_call: TRBV5-1; j_call: TRBJ2-3; d_call: NA; clone_size: few; cdr3_aa: CASSLDQPTDTQYF; cdr3_nt: TGCGCCAGCAGCTTGGACCAGCCCACAGATACGCAGTATTTT
v_call: TRBV5-1; j_call: TRBJ1-4; d_call: TRBD1; clone_size: few; cdr3_aa: CASSLIPDRESEKLFF; cdr3_nt: TGCGCCAGCAGCCTTATCCCCGACAGGGAGAGTGAAAAACTGTTTTTT
v_call: TRBV5-1; j_call: TRBJ2-5; d_call: TRBD1; clone_size: NA; cdr3_aa: CASSEDREETQYF; cdr3_nt: TGCGCCAGCAGCGAGGACAGGGAAGAGACCCAGTACTTC
v_call: TRBV18; j_call: TRBJ2-5; d_call: NA; clone_size: NA; cdr3_aa: CASSLPARPQETQYF; cdr3_nt: TGTGCCAGCTCACTCCCAGCCCGGCCCCAAGAGACCCAGTACTTC
v_call: TRBV20-1; j_call: TRBJ1-6; d_call: TRBD1; clone_size: few; cdr3_aa: CSPRQGSSNSPLHF; cdr3_nt: TGCAGTCCCAGACAGGGATCGAGCAATTCACCCCTCCACTTT
v_call: TRBV6-1; j_call: TRBJ2-7; d_call: TRBD2; clone_size: NA; cdr3_aa: CASGYSGPPYEQYF; cdr3_nt: TGTGCCAGCGGATATAGCGGGCCGCCCTACGAGCAGTACTTC
v_call: TRBV7-9; j_call: TRBJ1-1; d_call: NA; clone_size: many; cdr3_aa: CASSPSWGREGEAFF; cdr3_nt: TGTGCCAGCAGCCCCAGTTGGGGGCGCGAGGGTGAAGCTTTCTTT
v_call: TRBV6-2/TRBV6-3; j_call: TRBJ2-7; d_call: NA; clone_size: NA; cdr3_aa: CASILWRGMDEQYF; cdr3_nt: TGTGCCAGCATCCTCTGGAGGGGAATGGACGAGCAGTACTTC
v_call: TRBV12-3/TRBV12-4; j_call: TRBJ1-4; d_call: NA; clone_size: few; cdr3_aa: CASSLGGSVEKLFF; cdr3_nt: TGTGCCAGCAGTTTAGGGGGGAGCGTTGAAAAACTGTTTTTT
v_call: TRBV9; j_call: TRBJ2-4; d_call: NA; clone_size: few; cdr3_aa: CASSPYEGIAKNIQYF; cdr3_nt: TGTGCCAGCAGCCCTTATGAAGGGATAGCCAAAAACATTCAGTACTTC
v_call: TRBV29-1; j_call: TRBJ2-7; d_call: NA; clone_size: NA; cdr3_aa: CSVEDLEYEQYF; cdr3_nt: TGCAGCGTTGAAGATCTAGAGTACGAGCAGTACTTC
v_call: TRBV15; j_call: TRBJ1-4; d_call: NA; clone_size: NA; cdr3_aa: CATSRVGEKLFF; cdr3_nt: TGTGCCACCAGCAGAGTAGGTGAAAAACTGTTTTTT
v_call: TRBV7-6; j_call: TRBJ1-2; d_call: NA; clone_size: NA; cdr3_aa: CASSPSTTSGSGYGYTF; cdr3_nt: TGTGCCAGCAGCCCCTCAACCACATCAGGGTCGGGCTATGGCTACACCTTC
v_call: TRBV11-2; j_call: TRBJ1-2; d_call: TRBD1; clone_size: NA; cdr3_aa: CASSLMGQGPNYGYTF; cdr3_nt: TGTGCCAGCAGTTTAATGGGACAGGGACCTAACTATGGCTACACCTTC
v_call: TRBV2; j_call: TRBJ1-1; d_call: NA; clone_size: many; cdr3_aa: CASSEWGAAFF; cdr3_nt: TGTGCCAGCAGTGAGTGGGGGGCAGCTTTCTTT
v_call: TRBV7-2; j_call: TRBJ2-1; d_call: NA; clone_size: NA; cdr3_aa: CASSLNGGLYNEQFF; cdr3_nt: TGTGCCAGCAGCTTAAACGGGGGACTTTACAATGAGCAGTTCTTC
v_call: TRBV4-1; j_call: TRBJ1-5; d_call: NA; clone_size: few; cdr3_aa: CASSQVTVYQPQHF; cdr3_nt: TGCGCCAGCAGCCAAGTAACAGTGTATCAGCCCCAGCATTTT
v_call: TRBV10-1; j_call: TRBJ1-1; d_call: TRBD1; clone_size: NA; cdr3_aa: CASSESGTAREAFF; cdr3_nt: TGCGCCAGCAGTGAGTCGGGGACAGCACGCGAAGCTTTCTTT
v_call: TRBV11-2; j_call: TRBJ1-1; d_call: NA; clone_size: many; cdr3_aa: CASSLAQGATEAFF; cdr3_nt: TGTGCCAGCAGCCTGGCGCAGGGCGCCACTGAAGCTTTCTTT
v_call: TRBV27; j_call: TRBJ1-1; d_call: NA; clone_size: many; cdr3_aa: CASSLYNTGTEAFF; cdr3_nt: TGTGCCAGCAGTTTATACAACACGGGCACTGAAGCTTTCTTT
v_call: TRBV11-2; j_call: TRBJ2-7; d_call: NA; clone_size: many; cdr3_aa: CASSAPGRYEQYF; cdr3_nt: TGTGCCAGCAGCGCGCCCGGAAGGTACGAGCAGTACTTC
v_call: TRBV7-9; j_call: TRBJ1-4; d_call: TRBD1; clone_size: few; cdr3_aa: CASSTGTAPPGANEKLFF; cdr3_nt: TGTGCCAGCAGCACCGGGACAGCACCGCCGGGAGCTAATGAAAAACTGTTTTTT
v_call: TRBV3-1; j_call: TRBJ2-3; d_call: TRBD2; clone_size: few; cdr3_aa: CASKISGGAPDTQYF; cdr3_nt: TGTGCCAGCAAAATTAGCGGGGGGGCCCCAGATACGCAGTATTTT
v_call: TRBV7-9; j_call: TRBJ2-7; d_call: NA; clone_size: many; cdr3_aa: CASSFQHPGQGPWGSDYEQYF; cdr3_nt: TGTGCCAGCAGCTTCCAACACCCGGGACAAGGCCCGTGGGGTTCGGACTACGAGCAGTACTTC
v_call: TRBV12-3/TRBV12-4; j_call: TRBJ1-1; d_call: NA; clone_size: many; cdr3_aa: CASSLAMERGEAFF; cdr3_nt: TGTGCCAGCAGTTTAGCAATGGAGAGGGGTGAAGCTTTCTTT
v_call: TRBV28; j_call: TRBJ2-7; d_call: TRBD1; clone_size: once; cdr3_aa: CASSSGTAGGVGDEQYF; cdr3_nt: TGTGCCAGCAGTTCGGGGACCGCAGGGGGTGTAGGGGACGAGCAGTACTTC
v_call: TRBV29-1; j_call: TRBJ1-5; d_call: NA; clone_size: many; cdr3_aa: CSVGARDQPQHF; cdr3_nt: TGCAGCGTTGGGGCGAGAGATCAGCCCCAGCATTTT
v_call: TRBV6-1; j_call: TRBJ1-1; d_call: NA; clone_size: few; cdr3_aa: CASSDWRTPNTEAFF; cdr3_nt: TGTGCCAGCAGTGATTGGCGGACACCCAACACTGAAGCTTTCTTT
v_call: TRBV5-4; j_call: TRBJ1-1; d_call: NA; clone_size: few; cdr3_aa: CASSLQGRGNTEAFF; cdr3_nt: TGTGCCAGCAGCTTACAGGGAAGGGGAAACACTGAAGCTTTCTTT
v_call: TRBV6-1; j_call: TRBJ1-5; d_call: NA; clone_size: few; cdr3_aa: CASSPGLLYQPQHF; cdr3_nt: TGTGCCAGCAGTCCAGGACTACTGTATCAGCCCCAGCATTTT
v_call: TRBV5-1; j_call: TRBJ2-5; d_call: NA; clone_size: NA; cdr3_aa: CASNPWSPAETQYF; cdr3_nt: TGCGCCAGCAACCCCTGGTCACCCGCAGAGACCCAGTACTTC
v_call: TRBV12-3/TRBV12-4; j_call: TRBJ1-4; d_call: NA; clone_size: few; cdr3_aa: CASSLLEQELFF; cdr3_nt: TGTGCCAGCAGCCTGCTAGAGCAGGAACTGTTTTTT
v_call: TRBV3-1; j_call: TRBJ2-1; d_call: TRBD2; clone_size: few; cdr3_aa: CASSQEGGTSGKQYEQFF; cdr3_nt: TGTGCCAGCAGCCAAGAAGGAGGTACTAGCGGGAAACAATATGAGCAGTTCTTC
v_call: TRBV27; j_call: TRBJ1-2; d_call: NA; clone_size: many; cdr3_aa: CASSFGGELYGYTF; cdr3_nt: TGTGCCAGCAGTTTTGGAGGGGAGTTATATGGCTACACCTTC
v_call: TRBV5-1; j_call: TRBJ2-1; d_call: NA; clone_size: many; cdr3_aa: CASSLASEQFF; cdr3_nt: TGTGCCAGCAGCTTAGCGTCTGAGCAGTTCTTC
v_call: TRBV11-2; j_call: TRBJ2-3; d_call: TRBD2; clone_size: few; cdr3_aa: CASSFGWASGIDTQYF; cdr3_nt: TGTGCCAGCAGCTTCGGCTGGGCTAGCGGGATAGATACGCAGTATTTT
v_call: TRBV11-2; j_call: TRBJ1-2; d_call: NA; clone_size: few; cdr3_aa: CASSLMTSSGYTF; cdr3_nt: TGTGCCAGCAGCTTAATGACGTCGAGTGGCTACACCTTC
v_call: TRBV24-1; j_call: TRBJ1-2; d_call: TRBD1; clone_size: NA; cdr3_aa: CATSDPRTGTYGYTF; cdr3_nt: TGTGCCACCAGTGATCCAAGGACAGGGACCTATGGCTACACCTTC
v_call: TRBV24-1; j_call: TRBJ2-7; d_call: TRBD2; clone_size: NA; cdr3_aa: CATSDGTSGGPYEQYF; cdr3_nt: TGTGCCACCAGTGATGGGACTAGCGGGGGGCCGTACGAGCAGTACTTC
v_call: TRBV6-1; j_call: TRBJ1-2; d_call: NA; clone_size: NA; cdr3_aa: CASSPELWVNYGYTF; cdr3_nt: TGTGCCAGCAGTCCAGAACTTTGGGTTAACTATGGCTACACCTTC
v_call: TRBV3-1; j_call: TRBJ2-5; d_call: TRBD2; clone_size: NA; cdr3_aa: CASSQEGGAGGRETQYF; cdr3_nt: TGTGCCAGCAGCCAAGAAGGAGGAGCGGGGGGGCGGGAGACCCAGTACTTC
v_call: TRBV7-2; j_call: TRBJ1-4; d_call: NA; clone_size: many; cdr3_aa: CASSRNMRGKLFF; cdr3_nt: TGTGCCAGCAGCCGGAATATGCGGGGAAAACTGTTTTTT